These 14 T cell receptor beta chains were all obtained from the same sample, sequenced in a study of blood T cell repertoires in COVID-19. The method was immunoSEQ multiplex PCR; TCRdb's version includes in-frame clones alone and lacks a portion of them. Among around 74,000 clones listed, more than 90% were seen once. The sample was peripheral blood. The receptors were gathered from a woman older than 75 with active or convalescent COVID-19.

The rearrangement joins TRBV19 to TRBJ2-2; D might be TRBD1 (5 bases). Trimming shortened V by 9 bases and J by 3 bases, and 14 bases separated the two germline ends. Germline V CDR1 and CDR2: LNHDA, SQIVND (reference sequence). This CDR3 has 14 amino acids. The chain's CDR3 is CASKRSRDTGELFF. The CDR3 coding sequence is TGTGCCAGCAAAAGGAGCAGGGACACCGGGGAGCTGTTTTTT.

This clone was picked up one time. The chain is built from TRBV4-2 and TRBJ2-1, with D perhaps TRBD1 (6 bases). V was shortened by 6 bases and J by 7 bases, with 13 bases between the two germline ends. Germline CDR1 reads LGHNA; CDR2 reads YNFKEQ. CDR3 length: 13 residues. The CDR3 DNA sequence: TGTGCCAGCAGTGGGAATACAGGGAATGAGCAGTTCTTC. This translates into CASSGNTGNEQFF.

J is TRBJ1-1 and V is TRBV28; TRBD1 matches 11 bases. Germline V lookup: CDR1 MDHEN, CDR2 SYDVKM. The CDR3 loop spans 16 amino acids. Losses at the gene ends were 0 bases for V and 4 bases for J; bases not matched to a gene: 4. Here the CDR3 reads CASSLWRGTGGTEAFF. CDR3 DNA: TGTGCCAGCAGTTTATGGCGCGGGACAGGGGGCACTGAAGCTTTCTTT.

The chain recombines TRBV11-2 with TRBJ1-2; D call uncertain. The CDR3 length is 13 residues. From germline, CDR1 is SGHAT and CDR2 FQNNGV. The V end lost 5 bases, the J end lost 6 bases, and 13 bases lay between the germline ends. This CDR3 is CASSVDGLNGYTF. Written as DNA, the CDR3 is TGTGCCAGCAGCGTGGACGGACTAAATGGCTACACCTTC.

The CDR3 region has the DNA TGTGCCAGCAGTTTGGGGATGGGCGGAGGCTATGGCTACACCTTC. Protein sequence: CASSLGMGGGYGYTF. The gene calls are TRBV28 and TRBJ1-2; no clear D gene. CDR3 length: 15 residues. Trimming removed 3 bases from V and 4 bases from J, with 15 bases in between. Germline CDR1 is MDHEN and CDR2 is SYDVKM.

The chain has TRBV5-1 and TRBJ2-7, with 11 bases lining up with TRBD1. Germline values: CDR1 SGHRS, CDR2 YFSETQ. CDR3 length: 17 amino acids. Trimming took 1 base from V and 4 from J; bases not matched to a gene: 10. The CDR3 DNA reads TGCGCCAGCAGCTTGCCGGCTTCCGGGACAGGGGGTTACGAGCAGTACTTC. Amino acid sequence: CASSLPASGTGGYEQYF.

This clone has a single count. The rearrangement uses TRBV7-2 and TRBJ2-1, with 8 positions matching TRBD1. Germline CDR1 is SGHTA and CDR2 is FQGNSA. J gave up 5 bases and V 0 bases, and 9 bases lay outside the gene matches. The CDR3 totals 17 residues. CDR3 in DNA: TGTGCCAGCAGCTTAGCCCGTTCCGGACAGGGCAACAATGAGCAGTTCTTC. It is translated as CASSLARSGQGNNEQFF.

The chain recombines TRBV5-1 with TRBJ2-3; TRBD2 might be the D (6 bases). CDR3 length: 17 residues. V lost 3 bases and J lost 2, with 19 bases in between. Germline V CDR1 and CDR2: SGHRS, YFSETQ. The CDR3 sequence is CASSWVSSVGITDTQYF. Written as DNA, the CDR3 is TGCGCCAGCAGCTGGGTTTCTAGCGTGGGGATCACAGATACGCAGTATTTT.

The V and J genes are TRBV4-3 and TRBJ1-2; possibly TRBD1 for D (5 bases). V lost 0 bases and J lost 1, with 15 bases in between. Germline V gene lookup returns CDR1 LGHNA and CDR2 YSLEER. The CDR3 contains 17 residues. CDR3 in amino acids: CASSQESRMQGNYGYTF. The CDR3 DNA reads as TGCGCCAGCAGCCAAGAGTCTAGGATGCAGGGTAACTATGGCTACACCTTC.

The chain has TRBV7-2 and TRBJ1-5; 9 nucleotides align to TRBD1. Germline assignment: CDR1 SGHTA and CDR2 FQGNSA. This CDR3 comprises 16 residues. The V gene end was trimmed by 1 base and the J gene end by 3 bases; junction bases not matched to a gene: 4. CDR3: CASSLGGTGHNQPQHF. The CDR3, as DNA: TGTGCCAGCAGCTTAGGAGGGACAGGGCACAATCAGCCCCAGCATTTT.

V and J are TRBV28 and TRBJ1-1; 8 bases align to TRBD1. The CDR3 is 12 amino acids. Germline CDR1 and CDR2: MDHEN and SYDVKM. The V gene end was trimmed by 4 bases and the J gene end by 6 bases; junction bases not matched to a gene: 1. In DNA form, the CDR3 reads TGTGCCAGCAGTTGGACAGGGCCTGAAGCTTTCTTT. Translating it yields CASSWTGPEAFF.

The chain employs TRBV9 and TRBJ1-3, with 8 bases lining up with TRBD1. CDR3 length: 20 amino acids. CDR1 and CDR2 (germline): SGDLS, YYNGEE. Unmatched junction bases numbered 20, after V lost 5 bases and J lost 1 base. The CDR3 coding sequence is TGTGCCAGCAGTCACGGCCCGGGGCAGGGGGCTCCTTTATCTGGAAACACCATATATTTT. It yields the protein CASSHGPGQGAPLSGNTIYF.

The rearrangement uses TRBV28 and TRBJ2-3; 7 bases align to TRBD1. The CDR3 is made up of 14 amino acids. V was pared by 2 bases and J by 3 bases, with 2 bases of the junction left unmatched. Per the germline V gene, CDR1 is MDHEN and CDR2 is SYDVKM. CDR3 residues: CASSLGTVTDTQYF. The CDR3 coding sequence is TGTGCCAGCAGTTTAGGGACAGTTACAGATACGCAGTATTTT.

The chain carries TRBV7-8 and TRBJ1-1, with 8 bases that match TRBD1. Per germline, CDR1 SGHVS and CDR2 FQNEAQ. With 1 base clipped from V and 4 bases from J, the junction kept 5 bases outside the gene matches. CDR3 size: 15 residues. The CDR3 DNA reads as TGTGCCAGCAGCTTAGGTGACAGGGGAGGCACTGAAGCTTTCTTT. Its translation is CASSLGDRGGTEAFF.